Given below is one TCR beta chain in context. The method was immunoSEQ multiplex PCR; TCRdb's version includes in-frame clones alone and lacks a portion of them. The sample has 70,000 to 95,000 clones, approximately 88% seen once. The data stem from a study of blood T cell repertoires in COVID-19. Study as a whole: COVID-19 samples, acute and convalescent, were from the United States, Italy and Spain. In each case, the material was cDNA or gDNA derived from T cells, B-cell-depleted T cells, or PBMCs.

Per germline, CDR1 LGHDT and CDR2 YNNKEL (reference sequence). Trimming removed 3 bases from V and 6 bases from J, with 11 bases in between. CDR3 length: 14 residues. The sequence came from a man between 65 and 80 years old with acute or convalescent COVID-19. The gene calls are TRBV3-1 (or the pseudogene TRBV3-2) and TRBJ1-4; D is perhaps TRBD1 (6 bases). Sequenced input: peripheral blood. As DNA, the CDR3 is TGTGCCAGCAGCCAGCGGGGGGCTGATGAAAAACTGTTTTTT. As protein: CASSQRGADEKLFF.